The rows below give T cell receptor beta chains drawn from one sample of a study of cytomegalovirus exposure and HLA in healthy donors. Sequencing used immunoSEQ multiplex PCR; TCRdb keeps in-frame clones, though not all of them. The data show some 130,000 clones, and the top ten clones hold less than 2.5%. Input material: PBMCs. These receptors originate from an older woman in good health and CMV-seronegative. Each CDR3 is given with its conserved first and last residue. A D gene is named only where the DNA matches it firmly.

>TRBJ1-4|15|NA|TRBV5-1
TGCGCCAGCAGCCCAGAAGACAGGTCTAATGAAAAACTGTTTTTT
CASSPEDRSNEKLFF
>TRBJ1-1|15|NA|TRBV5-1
TGCGCCAGCAGCTTGGAGTGGGGGCAGAACACTGAAGCTTTCTTT
CASSLEWGQNTEAFF
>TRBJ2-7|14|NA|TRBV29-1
TGCAGCGTGGCCCCCTGGCAGGGGTCTTACGAGCAGTACTTC
CSVAPWQGSYEQYF
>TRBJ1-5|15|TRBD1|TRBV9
TGTGCCAGCAGCGCCCAGGACAGGGGGAATCAGCCCCAGCATTTT
CASSAQDRGNQPQHF
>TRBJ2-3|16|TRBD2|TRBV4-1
TGCGCCAGCAGCCTCAAACTAGCGGGAGTTACAGATACGCAGTATTTT
CASSLKLAGVTDTQYF
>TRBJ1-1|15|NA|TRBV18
TGTGCCAGCTCTCCACAGGGTACCGCGGGCACTGAAGCTTTCTTT
CASSPQGTAGTEAFF
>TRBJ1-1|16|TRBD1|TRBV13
TGTGCCAGCAGCTATCACAGGGGCCAAAGGGACACTGAAGCTTTCTTT
CASSYHRGQRDTEAFF
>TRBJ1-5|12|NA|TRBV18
TGTGCCAGCTCACCAGGGGACGGGGGGCGGCATTTT
CASSPGDGGRHF
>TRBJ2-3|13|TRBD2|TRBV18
TGTGCCAGCTCACCACCTAGCGGGGATACGCAGTATTTT
CASSPPSGDTQYF
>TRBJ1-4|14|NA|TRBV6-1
TGTGCCAGCAGTCTCAGTACAACTAATGAAAAACTGTTTTTT
CASSLSTTNEKLFF
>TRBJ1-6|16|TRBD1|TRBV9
TGTGCCAGCAGCGCAGGGCCGGGACAGGGTCGGTCACCCCTCCACTTT
CASSAGPGQGRSPLHF
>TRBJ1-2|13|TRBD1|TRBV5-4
TGTGCCAGCAGCCTGACAGGGAGTCATGGCTACACCTTC
CASSLTGSHGYTF
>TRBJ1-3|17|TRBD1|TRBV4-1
TGCGCCAGCAGCCAACCACAGGGGGCGAGCTTTGGAAACACCATATATTTT
CASSQPQGASFGNTIYF
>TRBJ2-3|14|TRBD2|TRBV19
TGTGCCAGTAGTATCCGGACTAGTCCGGATACGCAGTATTTT
CASSIRTSPDTQYF
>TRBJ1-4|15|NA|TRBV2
TGTGCCAGCAGTGCTTTAACAGGGATAGAAGAAAAACTGTTTTTT
CASSALTGIEEKLFF
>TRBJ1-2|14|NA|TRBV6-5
TGTGCCAGCAGTTACTCGTCGCAGGGATATGGCTACACCTTC
CASSYSSQGYGYTF
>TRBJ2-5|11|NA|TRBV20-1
TGCAGTGCTACTGACAGGGAGACCCAGTACTTC
CSATDRETQYF
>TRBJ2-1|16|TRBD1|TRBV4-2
TGTGCCAGCAGCCGCGTCCGGGACAGTTCCTACAATGAGCAGTTCTTC
CASSRVRDSSYNEQFF
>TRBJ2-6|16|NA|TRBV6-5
TGTGCCAGCAGTTACACAGGATCCTCTGGGGCCAACGTCCTGACTTTC
CASSYTGSSGANVLTF
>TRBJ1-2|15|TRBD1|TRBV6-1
TGTGCCAGCAGTGACCTAGGGCAGGGGGCGCGAGGCTACACCTTC
CASSDLGQGARGYTF
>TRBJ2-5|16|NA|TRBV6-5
TGTGCCAGCAGTTACTCGGCAGGGGTGTTCCAAGAGACCCAGTACTTC
CASSYSAGVFQETQYF
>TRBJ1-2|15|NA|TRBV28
TGTGCCAGCAGCACGAACTCTCGGGGGGTCCCTGGCTACACCTTC
CASSTNSRGVPGYTF
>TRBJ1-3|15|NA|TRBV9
TGTGCCAGCAGCGCTTCCCCTTCCTCTGGAAACACCATATATTTT
CASSASPSSGNTIYF
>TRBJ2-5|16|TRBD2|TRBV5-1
TGCGCCAGCAGCTTGGGGGGACTAGCGGGGGTGGAGACCCAGTACTTC
CASSLGGLAGVETQYF
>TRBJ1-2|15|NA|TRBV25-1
TGTGCCAGCAGTGCAGGGAGGGGTCTGGTCTATGGCTACACCTTC
CASSAGRGLVYGYTF
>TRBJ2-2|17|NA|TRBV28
TGTGCCAGCAGTTTATGGAGTAGAGGCGCGAACACCGGGGAGCTGTTTTTT
CASSLWSRGANTGELFF
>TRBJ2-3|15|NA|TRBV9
TGTGCCAGCAGCCCCAGGGGCCCTAGCACAGATACGCAGTATTTT
CASSPRGPSTDTQYF
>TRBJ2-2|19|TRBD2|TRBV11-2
TGTGCCAGCAGCTTAGATGAGACTAGCGGGAGAATCGGAAGCGGGGAGCTGTTTTTT
CASSLDETSGRIGSGELFF
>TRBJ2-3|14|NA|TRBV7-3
TGTGCCAGTGCTGGGGGGTTAACCACAGATACGCAGTATTTT
CASAGGLTTDTQYF
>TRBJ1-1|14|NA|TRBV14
TGTGCCAGCAGGCTGGAACTACCGAACACTGAAGCTTTCTTT
CASRLELPNTEAFF
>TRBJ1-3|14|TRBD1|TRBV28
TGTGCCAGCACCACAACAGGGGCTGGAAACACCATATATTTT
CASTTTGAGNTIYF
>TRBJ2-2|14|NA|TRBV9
TGTGCCAGCAGCGTAGCGAGGGTCTCCGGGGAGCTGTTTTTT
CASSVARVSGELFF
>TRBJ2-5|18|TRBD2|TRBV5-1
TGCGCCAGCAACCCCACACCGGGAGGGTCAGGGATCCAAGAGACCCAGTACTTC
CASNPTPGGSGIQETQYF
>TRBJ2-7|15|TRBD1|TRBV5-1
TGCGCCAGCAGCGGAGGGACAGGGGTTGCCTACGAGCAGTACTTC
CASSGGTGVAYEQYF
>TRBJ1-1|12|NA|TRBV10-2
TGCGCCAGCAGTGAAACGACAGCTGAAGCTTTCTTT
CASSETTAEAFF
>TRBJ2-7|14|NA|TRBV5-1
TGCGCCAGCAGCTCGGGAACAGGGACCTACGAGCAGTACTTC
CASSSGTGTYEQYF
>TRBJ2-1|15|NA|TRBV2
TGTGCCAGCAGTGGATGGGAGAGTCCCTACAATGAGCAGTTCTTC
CASSGWESPYNEQFF
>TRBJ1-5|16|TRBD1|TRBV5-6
TGTGCCAGCAGCATAGCCCAGGGGGCGGTGGGTCAGCCCCAGCATTTT
CASSIAQGAVGQPQHF
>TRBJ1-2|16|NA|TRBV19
TGTGCCAGTAGTCCTTCTAGAGGGGGGGCCATCTATGGCTACACCTTC
CASSPSRGGAIYGYTF
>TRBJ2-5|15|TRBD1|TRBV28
TGTGCCAGCAGTGACGCAGGGACAGGGCGGGAGACCCAGTACTTC
CASSDAGTGRETQYF
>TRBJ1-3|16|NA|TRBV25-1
TGTGCCAGCAGAGGAGAGCAGGGTAACTCTGGAAACACCATATATTTT
CASRGEQGNSGNTIYF
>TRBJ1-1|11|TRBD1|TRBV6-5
TGTGCCAGCAGGGGGACAGCTGAAGCTTTCTTT
CASRGTAEAFF
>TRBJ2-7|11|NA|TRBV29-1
TGCAGCGTCGATAACAGGCGTGAGCAGTACTTC
CSVDNRREQYF
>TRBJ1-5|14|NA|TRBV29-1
TGCAGCGTCCCGGGGGACGGCCGCAATCAGCCCCAGCATTTT
CSVPGDGRNQPQHF
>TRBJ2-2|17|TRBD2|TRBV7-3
TGTGCCAGCAGCTCCTTAGCGGGGGGGCCGTTCACCGGGGAGCTGTTTTTT
CASSSLAGGPFTGELFF
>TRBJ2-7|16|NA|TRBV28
TGTGCCAGCAGTTCACCCCTACAGGGCCCGACCTACGAGCAGTACTTC
CASSSPLQGPTYEQYF
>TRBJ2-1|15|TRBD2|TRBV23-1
TGCGCCAGCGGCCAACTAGCGGGGGGTCATAATGAGCAGTTCTTC
CASGQLAGGHNEQFF
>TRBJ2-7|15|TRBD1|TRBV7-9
TGTGCCAGCAGCTTCCGGGACAGGTACTCCTACGAGCAGTACTTC
CASSFRDRYSYEQYF
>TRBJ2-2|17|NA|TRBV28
TGTGCCAGCAGTTCGGAACTAGTTTTCTGGAACACCGGGGAGCTGTTTTTT
CASSSELVFWNTGELFF
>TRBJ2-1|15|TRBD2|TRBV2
TGTGCCAGCAGTGAAGGGACTAGCGCCTACAATGAGCAGTTCTTC
CASSEGTSAYNEQFF
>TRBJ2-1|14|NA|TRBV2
TGTGCCATCCAACCCCGCGGGGGCTTCAATGAGCAGTTCTTC
CAIQPRGGFNEQFF
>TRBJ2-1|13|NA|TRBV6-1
TGTGCCAGCAGGGAGGACAGCTACAATGAGCAGTTCTTC
CASREDSYNEQFF
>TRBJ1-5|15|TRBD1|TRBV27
TGTGCCAGCAGCGGGGGACAGCTAAGCAATCAGCCCCAGCATTTT
CASSGGQLSNQPQHF
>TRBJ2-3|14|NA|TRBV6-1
TGTGCCAGCAGTGAAGGGGTAGCAGAAGATACGCAGTATTTT
CASSEGVAEDTQYF